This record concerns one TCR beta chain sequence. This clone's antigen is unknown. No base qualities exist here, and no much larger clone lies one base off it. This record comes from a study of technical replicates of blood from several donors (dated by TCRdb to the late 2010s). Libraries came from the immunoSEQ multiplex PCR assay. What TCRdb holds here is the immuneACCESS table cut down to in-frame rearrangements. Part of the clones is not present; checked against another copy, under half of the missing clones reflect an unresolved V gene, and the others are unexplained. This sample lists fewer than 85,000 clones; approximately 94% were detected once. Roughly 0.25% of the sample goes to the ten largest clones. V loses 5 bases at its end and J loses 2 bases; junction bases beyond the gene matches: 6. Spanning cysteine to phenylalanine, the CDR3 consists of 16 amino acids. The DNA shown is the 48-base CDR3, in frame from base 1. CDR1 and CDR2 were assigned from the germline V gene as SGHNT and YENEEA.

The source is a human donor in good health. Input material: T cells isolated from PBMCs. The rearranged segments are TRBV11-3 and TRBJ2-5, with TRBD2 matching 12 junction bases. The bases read TGTGCCAGCAGCCCCCGGACTAGCGGGGATCAAGAGACCCAGTACTTC. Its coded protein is CASSPRTSGDQETQYF.